The table lists the clone carrying this T cell receptor beta chain with a few counts. Its antigen is currently unknown. This specimen comes from a study of T cells in Graves' hyperthyroidism and ophthalmopathy. Study context: Once the initial diagnosis was made, peripheral blood was obtained before any treatment.

The investigators amplified TCR beta CDR3 regions from RNA transcripts. A set of HTBI primers served as the primers for a first-round RT-PCR of the TCR CDR3. TCRdb fed the multiplex PCR reads into MiXCR, producing one record per CDR3 protein. The sample lists some 580,000 distinct CDR3 sequences, 16% occurring once. Overall study results and limits: Blood held most thyroid clonotypes expanded above 0.001 frequency.

At least 3 on the Clinical Activity Score was recorded for ophthalmopathy patients, who also had NOSPECS grade at least 4 and duration under 3 months. Uncontrolled infection, other autoimmune disease, pregnancy and lactation each barred patients from inclusion. The TCR was taken from a woman between 40 and 50 years old with Graves' ophthalmopathy. The sample was blood.

For the CDR3, the DNA is TGTGCCAGCAGCTCGGGACAGCAGAACACTGAAGCTTTCTTT. This sequence encodes CASSSGQQNTEAFF. The chain employs TRBV5-4 and TRBJ1-1; TRBD1 aligns across 7 bases. Per the germline V gene, CDR1 is SGHNT and CDR2 is YYREEE (reference sequence). V was pared by 3 bases and J by 1 base, with 3 bases of the junction left unmatched. CDR3 size: 14 residues. Full variable domain (missing parts from reference TRBV5-4 and TRBJ1-1): ETGVTQSPTHLIKTRGQQVTLRCSSQSGHNTVSWYQQALGQGPQFIFQYYREEENGRGNFPPRFSGLQFPNYSSELNVNALELDDSALYLCASSSGQQNTEAFFGQGTRLTVV.